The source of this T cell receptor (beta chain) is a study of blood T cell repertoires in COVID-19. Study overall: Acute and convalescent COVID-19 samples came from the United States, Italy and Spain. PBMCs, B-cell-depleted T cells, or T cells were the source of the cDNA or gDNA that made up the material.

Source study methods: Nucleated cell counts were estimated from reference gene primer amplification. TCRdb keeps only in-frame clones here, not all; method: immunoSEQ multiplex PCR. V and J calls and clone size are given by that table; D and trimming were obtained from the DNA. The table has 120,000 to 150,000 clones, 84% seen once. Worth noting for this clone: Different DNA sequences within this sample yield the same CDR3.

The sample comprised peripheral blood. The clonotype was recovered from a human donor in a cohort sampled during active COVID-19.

The CDR3, as DNA: TGTGCCAGCAGTTTGCGGGGGGGACAGCCCCAGCATTTT. This sequence encodes CASSLRGGQPQHF. The chain employs TRBV27 and TRBJ1-5; maybe TRBD1 (5 bases). Germline lookup yields CDR1 MNHEY and CDR2 SMNVEV (reference sequence). The CDR3 contains 13 residues. Deletions cut 3 bases from V and 7 bases from J, with 10 bases between.